The 12 T cell receptor beta chains given below trace back to one sample, sequenced in a study of Graves' ophthalmopathy and Graves' hyperthyroidism. Beta-chain TCR CDR3 regions were amplified from RNA transcripts. First-round RT-PCR used HTBI primers; second-round multiplex PCR followed. Each CDR3 protein gets one entry after TCRdb re-called the multiplex PCR reads with MiXCR. The profile shows under 800,000 distinct CDR3 sequences, about 20% of them singletons. The sequenced sample was peripheral blood. The receptors were sampled from a woman younger than 35 with stable Graves' hyperthyroidism. Some clones in this sample may be carry-over from other donors' samples.

This clonotype was counted ten times or more. The rearrangement links TRBV24-1 to TRBJ1-5; D is unclear. Germline V lookup: CDR1 KGHDR, CDR2 SFDVKD. Trimming pared 5 bases from V and 4 bases from J, leaving 8 bases between. The length of the CDR3 is 13 residues. The CDR3 sequence: CATSARINQPQHF. The CDR3, as DNA: TGTGCCACCAGTGCCAGGATTAATCAGCCCCAGCATTTT.

The chain has TRBV28 and TRBJ2-5; D may be TRBD1 (6 bases). The CDR3 sequence is 18 residues long. Germline V gene sequence: CDR1 MDHEN, CDR2 SYDVKM. V dropped 5 bases and J dropped 1 base, with 23 bases sitting between them. The CDR3 spells CASSQLHRDTYSQETQYF. The CDR3 DNA reads TGTGCCAGCAGTCAACTACACCGGGACACCTATAGCCAAGAGACCCAGTACTTC.

This clonotype was detected many times. The chain joins TRBV20-1 to TRBJ2-5; TRBD1 is a possible D gene (6 bases). V lost 6 bases, J lost 5 bases, and 16 bases lay in between. CDR3 length equals 13 residues. Germline CDR1 reads DFQATT; CDR2 reads SNEGSKA (reference sequence). Written as DNA, the CDR3 is TGCAGTGCCGCCAGGGGAGTTGGGGAGACCCAGTACTTC. This translates into CSAARGVGETQYF.

This clonotype was observed at least ten times. The chain has TRBV12-3 or TRBV12-4 and TRBJ1-1; 8 nucleotides match TRBD1. The CDR3 has 16 amino acids. The trim removed 5 bases at V and 4 bases at J, leaving 12 bases unmatched. The CDR3 DNA reads TGTGCCAGCAGTCCGCCGCCGACAGGGGATGCCACTGAAGCTTTCTTT. Translating it yields CASSPPPTGDATEAFF.

J is TRBJ1-5 and V is TRBV6-2 or TRBV6-3; D remains ambiguous. This CDR3 contains 12 residues. Trimming shortened V by 6 bases and J by 6 bases, and 9 bases separated the two germline ends. Germline CDR1 reads MNHEY; CDR2 reads SVGEGT. Here the CDR3 reads CASSRGRQPQHF. CDR3 nucleotide sequence: TGTGCCAGCAGCCGCGGCCGTCAGCCCCAGCATTTT.

This clonotype was counted at least ten times. The rearrangement links TRBV12-3 or TRBV12-4 to TRBJ2-5; D gene unclear. The CDR3 totals 13 residues. V was cut by 6 bases and J by 1 base, with 9 bases left in between. CDR3 amino acids: CASSFGSQETQYF. The CDR3 DNA is TGTGCCAGCAGCTTCGGAAGCCAAGAGACCCAGTACTTC.

This clonotype showed up many times. J is TRBJ2-2 and V is TRBV2; 8 nucleotides match TRBD1. Germline values: CDR1 SNHLY, CDR2 FYNNEI. The J segment lost 1 base and the V segment lost 5 bases, leaving 3 bases of the junction unmatched. The CDR3 is 15 residues long. The CDR3 sequence: CASSSRGRNTGELFF. The DNA for the CDR3 is TGTGCCAGCAGTTCCAGGGGGCGGAACACCGGGGAGCTGTTTTTT.

In this sample, this clonotype turned up many times. The chain is built from TRBV10-1 and TRBJ1-1; tentative D call: TRBD1 (6 bases). Germline-derived CDR1 and CDR2 are WNHNN and SYGVQD (reference sequence). Trimming cost V 6 bases and J 1 base, with 15 bases left between them. The CDR3 loop spans 15 amino acids. CDR3 amino acids: CASRLRQAWNTEAFF. In DNA, the CDR3 is TGCGCCAGCAGACTGAGACAGGCTTGGAACACTGAAGCTTTCTTT.

This clonotype showed up many times. A much more abundant neighbour one base away suggests this may be a read error. The rearrangement uses TRBV30 and TRBJ1-5, with D perhaps TRBD1 (6 bases). Germline values: CDR1 GTSNPN, CDR2 SVGIG (reference sequence). The CDR3 has 13 amino acids. In DNA form, the CDR3 reads TGTGCCTGGAGTGTACAGGGCAATCAGCCCCAGCTTTTT. Translation gives CAWSVQGNQPQLF.

The sample holds many counts of this clonotype. The V call is TRBV30, the J call TRBJ2-7; 12 positions agree with TRBD1. V gave up 0 bases and J gave up 5 bases; unmatched junction bases: 2. Per germline, CDR1 GTSNPN and CDR2 SVGIG (reference sequence). The length of the CDR3 is 14 residues. This chain's CDR3 is CAWSVGTGGNEQYF. The CDR3 DNA sequence: TGTGCCTGGAGTGTAGGGACAGGGGGCAACGAGCAGTACTTC.

The V gene is TRBV11-2, the J gene TRBJ2-2; unclear D gene. This CDR3 region has 18 residues. Deletions cut 0 bases from V and 0 bases from J, with 14 bases between. Germline values: CDR1 SGHAT, CDR2 FQNNGV. CDR3 sequence reads: CASSLELDRPPNTGELFF. CDR3 DNA sequence: TGTGCCAGCAGCTTAGAACTTGATCGGCCCCCGAACACCGGGGAGCTGTTTTTT. The complete variable domain, with remaining parts taken from reference TRBV11-2 and TRBJ2-2, reads EAGVAQSPRYKIIEKRQSVAFWCNPISGHATLYWYQQILGQGPKLLIQFQNNGVVDDSQLPKDRFSAERLKGVDSTLKIQPAKLEDSAVYLCASSLELDRPPNTGELFFGEGSRLTVL.

A word on this clonotype: Germline and junction disagree at one end, which may indicate a read error. The chain combines TRBV19 with TRBJ2-7, with TRBD1 identical over 8 bases. The CDR3 totals 17 residues. Germline CDR1 and CDR2: LNHDA and SQIVND (reference sequence). The CDR3 is CASSSGTGRESSYERYF. The DNA of the CDR3 is TGTGCCAGTAGTTCCGGGACAGGTCGGGAGAGCTCCTACGAGCGGTACTTC.